The clone carrying this TCR beta chain was observed many times. These data are taken from a study of neurological immune-mediated disorders. The sample's time point: technical triplicate 3. CDR3 size: 17 residues. The germline CDR1 and CDR2 sequences are SGHDT and YYEEEE. Trimming took 0 bases from V and 1 from J, leaving 13 bases between them. TCRdb reanalysed the 5' RACE reads using MiXCR and keeps one entry per CDR3 protein. Of just under 45,000 distinct CDR3 sequences listed, around a fifth were seen once; the top ten hold 3.5% to 5%. The V call is TRBV5-6, the J call TRBJ2-2; D could derive from TRBD1 or TRBD2 (5 bases each). Sequencing input: PBMCs. The TCR comes from a man aged 60-69 years with HTLV-1-associated myelopathy (HAM/TSP). The CDR3 sequence: CASSLEGRQWNTGELFF. CDR3 DNA: TGTGCCAGCAGCTTGGAGGGGAGACAGTGGAACACCGGGGAGCTGTTTTTT.